The T cell receptor beta chain described here comes from a study of T cell clones after liver transplantation. Study overall: Tolerant meant at least one year fully off immunosuppression without liver enzymes above twice normal. Samples came pre-transplant, pre-randomization before withdrawal, and post-randomization after withdrawal ended.

Germline V gene sequence: CDR1 MDHEN, CDR2 SYDVKM. This CDR3 has 16 amino acids. The V and J ends lost 2 bases and 1 base respectively, with 12 bases between them. Repertoires were generated with immunoSEQ multiplex PCR, while TCRdb's copy carries only in-frame clones and drops some. The table lists tens of thousands of clones, around four fifths of them singletons. This clonotype originated in a human patient who received a liver transplant. Some T cells could come from the graft donor. V and J are TRBV28 and TRBJ1-5; tentative D call: TRBD1 (6 bases). Sequencing used CD4+ T cells from blood, obtained 45 to 46 months after liver transplant. CDR3 in amino acids: CASSLVWQGSNQPQHF. DNA for the CDR3: TGTGCCAGCAGTTTAGTGTGGCAGGGGAGCAATCAGCCCCAGCATTTT.